This T cell receptor beta chain was obtained from a study of a mutant IDH1 vaccine in newly diagnosed glioma (dated by TCRdb to 2020 to 2022). With respect to the entire study: The approximately 30 treated patients were about 60% male and approximately 40% female, with a mean age of 40.4 years. Longitudinal TCRB deep sequencing was done for 20 to 25 treated patients, wherever samples were available for exploratory analyses. Peripheral blood samples were drawn at six visits, namely V03 (baseline), V05, V07, V10, V12 and V13. Before enrollment, most patients had been given radiochemotherapy with temozolomide as standard therapy, while the rest had received either radiotherapy alone or temozolomide alone.

For this clone: Which antigen it targets is not known. One base away there is no much larger clone; base qualities are not given.

Overall study outcomes, separate from this receptor: Across multiple MHC alleles, vaccine-induced immune responses were seen in more than 80% of patients. The authors stated that sample limitations prevented analyses of patient blood samples from being reproduced. Selection of PBMC samples for TCRB deep sequencing was based on availability. Pseudoprogression appeared unrelated to alterations in the top peripheral T cell clonotypes detected by TCRB sequencing.

The method was the immunoSEQ multiplex PCR assay. The hsTCRB Kit was used according to the manufacturer's protocol to amplify rearranged TCR beta chain sequences. Sequencing of TCRB libraries was carried out on an Illumina MiSeq. The published analysis was carried out like this. The proprietary platform of the kit vendor was used for demultiplexing, trimming and gene mapping. The clones in this table, taken by TCRdb from immuneACCESS, are in-frame only. Not every clone is retained; where verified, under half of the shortfall comes from an unresolved V gene, and the cause of the rest is unknown. Clone size and V and J calls were adopted from that table, with D and trimming inferred from the DNA. For this sample the table gives approximately 92,000 clones, of which roughly 80% were detected only once. The biggest ten clones account for approximately 7.4% of the sample. The time point label for this specimen denotes: baseline, week 1 (first vaccination visit). The sample's treatment or condition label is to be understood as: pre-vaccination baseline after standard-of-care therapy. Donors had newly diagnosed WHO grade 3 or 4 IDH1-mutant astrocytomas with loss of nuclear ATRX. The samples were drawn from NOA16, a multicentre, single-arm, open-label phase I trial in Germany that tested a mutant IDH1 peptide vaccine in humans for the first time. Visit V03 blood draws served as the baseline sample for immunogenicity testing. The DNeasy Blood and Tissue Kit was used to extract genomic DNA from EDTA blood for TCRB sequencing.

The germline V gene sets CDR1 to MNHEY and CDR2 to SVGAGI. A distance of 14 bases separates the germline ends of V and J, which lose 1 base and 4 bases respectively. From cysteine to phenylalanine, the CDR3 is 15 amino acids long. Kept here is only the CDR3 DNA, which spans 45 bases and is read in frame from base 1. The chain joins TRBV6-5 to TRBJ2-7, with the D gene possibly TRBD1 or TRBD2, each one fitting 5 bases. The sequencing here drew on PBMCs, taken from a glioma patient treated with radiotherapy, temozolomide or both. This TCR was sampled from a woman aged 45-65 years with glioma. CDR3 sequence: CASSYYAGSGYEQYF. DNA sequence: TGTGCCAGCAGTTACTACGCAGGGTCGGGATACGAGCAGTACTTC.